The 19 T cell receptor beta chains given below trace back to one sample, sequenced in a study of blood T cell repertoires in COVID-19. Clones were read by immunoSEQ multiplex PCR, and TCRdb kept only the in-frame ones, dropping some. This sample has about 94,000 clones, with 75% to 85% found just once. The sequenced material came from peripheral blood. The source of these receptors is an elderly woman with acute or convalescent COVID-19.

CDR3 nucleotide sequence: TGCAGTGCTAGTTATTCGGGCGGGAAAATTTATGAGCAGTTCTTC. This translates into CSASYSGGKIYEQFF. The J gene is TRBJ2-1, the V gene TRBV20-1, with D possibly matching TRBD2 (6 bases). Trimming pared 3 bases from V and 8 bases from J, leaving 20 bases between. There are 15 residues in the CDR3. CDR1 is DFQATT and CDR2 is SNEGSKA in the germline V gene (reference sequence).

This clone was seen more than once but under ten times. The V and J genes are TRBV4-1 and TRBJ2-7; D perhaps matches TRBD1 (7 bases). Trimming removed 4 bases at V and 3 bases at J, with 16 bases between. Germline V gene sequence: CDR1 MGHRA, CDR2 YSYEKL. The CDR3 extends over 15 amino acids. CDR3 protein: CASSPGRTGHYEQYF. As DNA, the CDR3 is TGCGCCAGCAGCCCGGGGAGGACAGGTCACTACGAGCAGTACTTC.

The rearrangement uses TRBV9 and TRBJ2-5; maybe TRBD2 (7 bases). In germline, CDR1 is SGDLS, CDR2 YYNGEE. The V and J ends lost 4 bases and 5 bases respectively, with 15 bases between them. The CDR3 spans 14 residues. CDR3 DNA sequence: TGTGCCAGCAGCCCCCAAGGGGGGGTTGAGACCCAGTACTTC. Translated: CASSPQGGVETQYF.

The chain joins TRBV7-2 to TRBJ2-3; TRBD2 matches 8 bases. The CDR3 consists of 17 residues. The germline gives CDR1 SGHTA, CDR2 FQGNSA. V was pared by 2 bases and J by 4 bases, with 11 bases of the junction left unmatched. CDR3 protein: CASSLILPGGPPDTQYF. In DNA, the CDR3 is TGTGCCAGCAGCTTAATTTTGCCGGGGGGGCCCCCAGATACGCAGTATTTT.

The genes are TRBV13 and TRBJ2-7; 8 bases fit TRBD2. After removal of 5 bases from V and 0 bases from J, the junction contained 6 bases not matched to a gene. The CDR3 spans 15 residues. Germline loops: CDR1 PRHDT, CDR2 FYEKMQ (reference sequence). The CDR3 is CASSGSGTPSYEQYF. For the CDR3, the DNA is TGTGCCAGCAGCGGTAGCGGGACACCCTCCTACGAGCAGTACTTC.

V is TRBV10-2 and J is TRBJ2-5; 11 bases fit TRBD2. This CDR3 has 13 residues. Germline lookup yields CDR1 WSHSY and CDR2 SAAADI. Unmatched junction bases numbered 0, after V lost 6 bases and J lost 3 bases. The CDR3 nucleotides read TGCGCCAGCAGGACTAGCGGGAAAGAGACCCAGTACTTC. Its translation is CASRTSGKETQYF.

With respect to this clone: One junction end does not reproduce the germline sequence, and a read error may be involved. The J gene is TRBJ2-1, the V gene TRBV7-3; 11 nucleotides line up with TRBD1. The CDR3 covers 16 residues. CDR1 and CDR2 from the germline V gene are SGHTA and FQGTGA. CDR3 in amino acids: CVSSPPGTGGYNEQFF. CDR3 bases: TGTGTCAGCAGCCCACCAGGGACAGGGGGATACAATGAGCAGTTCTTC.

This clone was found a few times. The gene calls are TRBV29-1 and TRBJ2-7; tentatively, D is TRBD2 (7 bases). The germline CDR1 and CDR2 sequences are SQVTM and ANQGSEA. V was shortened by 1 base and J by 2 bases, with 15 bases between the two germline ends. The CDR3 extends over 15 amino acids. The CDR3 loop is CSVEARGGGPYEQYF. The CDR3 DNA is TGCAGCGTTGAAGCTCGGGGCGGGGGCCCCTACGAGCAGTACTTC.

The genes are TRBV5-1 and TRBJ2-2; the match to TRBD2 covers 7 bases. Germline V gene lookup returns CDR1 SGHRS and CDR2 YFSETQ. The V gene end was trimmed by 2 bases and the J gene end by 0 bases; junction bases not matched to a gene: 7. The CDR3 loop spans 17 amino acids. CDR3 loop: CASSLGSGASNTGELFF. In DNA form, the CDR3 reads TGCGCCAGCAGCTTAGGGAGCGGGGCTTCGAACACCGGGGAGCTGTTTTTT.

V usage is TRBV27 and J usage is TRBJ1-1, with 8 nucleotides matching TRBD1. This CDR3 contains 14 residues. Germline V gene lookup returns CDR1 MNHEY and CDR2 SMNVEV (reference sequence). V was clipped by 4 bases and J by 1 base; unmatched bases: 2. CDR3 amino acids: CASSWDRRNTEAFF. The CDR3 DNA reads TGTGCCAGCAGTTGGGACAGGAGGAACACTGAAGCTTTCTTT.

This clone is a singleton in its sample. The V and J genes are TRBV6-2 or TRBV6-3 and TRBJ2-1, with TRBD1 as a possible D gene (5 bases). Germline V CDR1 and CDR2: MNHEY, SVGEGT. The V end was cut by 1 base, the J end by 10 bases, with 8 bases between. This CDR3 is built from 12 residues. The CDR3 DNA follows: TGTGCCAGCAGTTACTGGGGCTGGGAGCAGTTCTTC. Encoded protein: CASSYWGWEQFF.

This clone was seen a few times. J is TRBJ1-1 and V is TRBV11-2; 7 nucleotides match TRBD1. CDR3 size: 14 residues. The junction had 12 bases not matched to a gene; V was cut back by 5 bases and J by 9 bases. Germline CDR1 SGHAT, CDR2 FQNNGV. The CDR3 is CASSLAATGFKAFF. As DNA, the CDR3 is TGTGCCAGCAGCCTAGCTGCGACAGGGTTTAAAGCTTTCTTT. Filled out from reference TRBV11-2 and TRBJ1-1, the complete variable domain reads EAGVAQSPRYKIIEKRQSVAFWCNPISGHATLYWYQQILGQGPKLLIQFQNNGVVDDSQLPKDRFSAERLKGVDSTLKIQPAKLEDSAVYLCASSLAATGFKAFFGQGTRLTVV.

This rearrangement joins TRBV9 to TRBJ1-2; D gene unclear. Per germline, CDR1 SGDLS and CDR2 YYNGEE. The V end lost 0 bases, the J end lost 4 bases, and 13 bases lay between the germline ends. This CDR3 has 15 amino acids. The CDR3 DNA is TGTGCCAGCAGCGTAGCTACGGGGTTTTCCTATGGCTACACCTTC. It translates to CASSVATGFSYGYTF. The whole variable domain, remainder taken from reference TRBV9 and TRBJ1-2, is DSGVTQTPKHLITATGQRVTLRCSPRSGDLSVYWYQQSLDQGLQFLIQYYNGEERAKGNILERFSAQQFPDLHSELNLSSLELGDSALYFCASSVATGFSYGYTFGSGTRLTVV.

The chain employs TRBV19 and TRBJ1-1, with a possible D match to TRBD1 (5 bases). Germline CDR1 and CDR2: LNHDA and SQIVND (reference sequence). The CDR3 totals 15 residues. V lost 2 bases and J lost 1, with 11 bases in between. CDR3 in DNA: TGTGCCAGTAGTATACCTCGAACAGGGAACACTGAAGCTTTCTTT. Translated, it gives CASSIPRTGNTEAFF.

This clone appeared a few times. This chain links TRBV13 with TRBJ2-7; no clear D gene. Germline CDR1 and CDR2: PRHDT and FYEKMQ (reference sequence). V was clipped by 0 bases and J by 4 bases, with 7 bases between them. The CDR3 length is 13 residues. DNA of the CDR3: TGTGCCAGCAGCTTAGGAGCCGGTTACGAGCAGTACTTC. It encodes CASSLGAGYEQYF.

The chain uses TRBV19 and TRBJ2-7, with 8 positions matching TRBD2. The CDR3 contains 17 residues. V shed 5 bases, J shed 3 bases, and the junction held 15 bases outside the gene matches. From germline, CDR1 is LNHDA and CDR2 SQIVND (reference sequence). CDR3 bases: TGTGCCAGTAGTGCCGCCCGGACTAGCTTAACGAGCTACGAGCAGTACTTC. It is translated as CASSAARTSLTSYEQYF.

This chain links TRBV4-2 with TRBJ1-2; 7 bases fit TRBD1. Germline V gene data show CDR1 as LGHNA and CDR2 as YNFKEQ. CDR3 size: 15 residues. V shed 2 bases and J 6 bases; nucleotides not matched to a gene: 9. The CDR3 bases are TGTGCCAGCAGCCAAACCCTCACAGGGGCTGATGGCTACACCTTC. It yields the protein CASSQTLTGADGYTF.

This clone was counted between two and nine times. The J gene is TRBJ2-1, the V gene TRBV5-1; TRBD2 matches 12 bases. With 2 bases clipped from V and 4 bases from J, the junction kept 7 bases outside the gene matches. This CDR3 has 17 amino acids. Germline CDR1 and CDR2: SGHRS and YFSETQ. This chain's CDR3 is CASSLGGTSGPYNEQFF. In DNA, the CDR3 is TGCGCCAGCAGCTTAGGAGGGACTAGCGGGCCTTACAATGAGCAGTTCTTC.

This clone was observed a handful of times. V and J are TRBV18 and TRBJ2-7; 8 bases line up with TRBD1. Trimming at V came to 5 bases and at J to 2 bases, leaving 8 bases not matched to a gene. CDR3 size: 15 residues. The germline V gene has CDR1 KGHSH and CDR2 LQKENI. CDR3 nucleotides: TGTGCCAGCTCAAACCGACAGGGGAAGACCTACGAGCAGTACTTC. As protein: CASSNRQGKTYEQYF. Supplemented by reference TRBV18 and TRBJ2-7, the full variable domain reads NAGVMQNPRHLVRRRGQEARLRCSPMKGHSHVYWYRQLPEEGLKFMVYLQKENIIDESGMPKERFSAEFPKEGPSILRIQQVVRGDSAAYFCASSNRQGKTYEQYFGPGTRLTVT.